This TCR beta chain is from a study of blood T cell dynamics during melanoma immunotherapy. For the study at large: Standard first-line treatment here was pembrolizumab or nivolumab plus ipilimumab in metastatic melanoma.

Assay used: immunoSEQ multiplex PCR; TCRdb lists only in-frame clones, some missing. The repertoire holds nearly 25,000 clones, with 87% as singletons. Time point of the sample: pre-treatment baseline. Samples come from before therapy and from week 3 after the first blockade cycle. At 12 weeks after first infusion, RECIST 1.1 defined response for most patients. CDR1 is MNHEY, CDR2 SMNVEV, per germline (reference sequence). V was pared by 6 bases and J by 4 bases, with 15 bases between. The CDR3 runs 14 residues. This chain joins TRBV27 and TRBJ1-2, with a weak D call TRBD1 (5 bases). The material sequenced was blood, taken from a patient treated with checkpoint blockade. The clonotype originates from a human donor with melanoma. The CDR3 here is CASRKGAVFYGYTF. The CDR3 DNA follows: TGTGCCAGCAGGAAAGGGGCCGTCTTCTATGGCTACACCTTC.